The T cell receptor beta chain under discussion was sequenced for a study of CD8 T cells in ankylosing spondylitis listed by TCRdb under 2017. About the study as a whole: The study set out to find disease-linked TCR variants by profiling T cell receptor beta repertoires in ankylosing spondylitis patients and healthy donors. Peripheral blood samples were taken, and synovial fluid was additionally collected from ankylosing spondylitis patients. The full study cohort was made up of about two dozen ankylosing spondylitis patients and about a hundred healthy donors.

On this clonotype: No cognate antigen has been identified for it. The sample holds no much larger clone one base away, and base qualities are not on file.

The instrument was an Illumina HiSeq 2500. Quantitative 5'-RACE with molecular barcodes was the method used to prepare the TCR beta libraries. For the original study's pipeline: Disease-linked TCR variants were identified with a new computational method built on a probabilistic model of VDJ rearrangement. The raw public reads went through TCRdb reprocessing: fastp at Q25, MiXCR clone calling, in-frame beta chains kept. Entries are consolidated by CDR3 protein sequence, retaining the most common genes and DNA. These V and J calls rely on TCRdb rather than the paper's analysis. The sample has roughly 450,000 distinct CDR3 sequences on record, 25% to 30% of them singletons. Clones ranked in the top ten supply 0.75% to 0.9% of the sample. Broader findings and caveats from the paper: Some motif variants were previously reported in synovial fluid and blood of reactive arthritis patients, suggesting common disease-initiation mechanisms. A TCR beta motif made up of several highly homologous amino acid variants appeared to be characteristic of blood from ankylosing spondylitis patients. Significant enrichment of the disease-linked clones was reported in matched synovial fluid samples from ankylosing spondylitis patients. A CD8+ phenotype was shown by the disease-linked clones, which were found at relatively low frequencies in peripheral blood.

According to the germline V gene (reference sequence), CDR1 reads WNHNN and CDR2 reads SYGVQD. From the cysteine through the phenylalanine, the CDR3 covers 13 amino acids. Only the CDR3 DNA is retained, 39 bases long and in frame from the first base. Trimming takes 5 bases off V and 7 bases off J; junction bases not matched to a gene: 3. This clonotype was sampled from a male donor with ankylosing spondylitis. The sequenced sample was blood, either unsorted or a sorted T cell fraction (not recorded which). The chain employs TRBV10-1 and TRBJ1-5, and 9 junctional nucleotides match TRBD1. The DNA sequence reads TGCGCCAGCAGTACTACAGGGGGCCAGCCCCAGCATTTT. Its translation reads: CASSTTGGQPQHF.